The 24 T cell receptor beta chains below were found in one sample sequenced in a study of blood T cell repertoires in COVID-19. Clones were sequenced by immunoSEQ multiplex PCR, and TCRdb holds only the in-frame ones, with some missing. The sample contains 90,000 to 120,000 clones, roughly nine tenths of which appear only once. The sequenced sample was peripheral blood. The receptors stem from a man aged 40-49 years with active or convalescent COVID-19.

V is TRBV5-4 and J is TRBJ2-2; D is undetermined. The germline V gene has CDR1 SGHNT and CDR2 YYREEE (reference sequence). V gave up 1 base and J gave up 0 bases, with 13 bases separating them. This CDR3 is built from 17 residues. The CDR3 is CASSLNSAYANTGELFF. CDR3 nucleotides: TGTGCCAGCAGCTTGAACTCAGCGTACGCGAACACCGGGGAGCTGTTTTTT. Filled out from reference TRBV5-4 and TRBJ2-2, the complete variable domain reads ETGVTQSPTHLIKTRGQQVTLRCSSQSGHNTVSWYQQALGQGPQFIFQYYREEENGRGNFPPRFSGLQFPNYSSELNVNALELDDSALYLCASSLNSAYANTGELFFGEGSRLTVL.

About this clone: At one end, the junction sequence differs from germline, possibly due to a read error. The CDR3 loop is CATSGDFSSYNEQFF. The CDR3 DNA reads as TGTGCCACCAGCGGAGACTTTAGCTCCTACAATGAGCAGTTCTTC. The V gene is TRBV15, the J gene TRBJ2-1; no reliable D call. The CDR3 is 15 amino acids. CDR1 LNHNV and CDR2 YYDKDF come from the germline V gene (reference sequence).

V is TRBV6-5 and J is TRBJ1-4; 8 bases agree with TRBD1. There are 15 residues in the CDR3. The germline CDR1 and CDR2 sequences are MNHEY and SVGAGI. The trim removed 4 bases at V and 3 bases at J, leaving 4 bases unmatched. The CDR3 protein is CASSLLGQANEKLFF. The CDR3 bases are TGTGCCAGCAGTTTACTGGGACAGGCTAATGAAAAACTGTTTTTT.

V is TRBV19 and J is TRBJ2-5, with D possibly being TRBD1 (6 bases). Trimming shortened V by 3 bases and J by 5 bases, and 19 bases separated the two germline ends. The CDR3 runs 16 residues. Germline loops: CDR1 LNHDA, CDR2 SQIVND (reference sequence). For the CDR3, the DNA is TGTGCCAGTAGTATTACTCGGATCCAGGGGCCGGAGACCCAGTACTTC. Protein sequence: CASSITRIQGPETQYF.

In DNA form, the CDR3 reads TGTGCCAGCAGTTATACTAGCGGGAGTCAGACCCAGTACTTC. It specifies CASSYTSGSQTQYF. This rearrangement joins TRBV6-2 or TRBV6-3 to TRBJ2-5, with 11 bases aligning to TRBD2. The CDR3 is 14 amino acids. The V segment lost 3 bases and the J segment 6 bases; nucleotides outside the gene matches: 3. Germline V gene data show CDR1 as MNHEY and CDR2 as SVGEGT.

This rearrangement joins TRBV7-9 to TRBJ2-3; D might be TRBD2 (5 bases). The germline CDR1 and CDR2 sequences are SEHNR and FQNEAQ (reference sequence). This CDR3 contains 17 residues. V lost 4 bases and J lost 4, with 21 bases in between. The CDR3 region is CASSSLSEGRVADTQYF. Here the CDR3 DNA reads TGTGCCAGCAGCTCTCTCTCGGAAGGGCGGGTTGCAGATACGCAGTATTTT.

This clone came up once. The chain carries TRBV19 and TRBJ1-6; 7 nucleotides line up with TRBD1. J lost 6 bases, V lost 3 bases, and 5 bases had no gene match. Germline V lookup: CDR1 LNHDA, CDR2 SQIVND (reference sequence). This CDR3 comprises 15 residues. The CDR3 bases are TGTGCCAGTAGTATCGGGGACAGTGGTAATTCACCCCTCCACTTT. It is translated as CASSIGDSGNSPLHF.

The CDR3 bases are TGTGCCAGCAGTTCCGACAGCCAGCAGTTCTTC. It is translated as CASSSDSQQFF. The chain joins TRBV7-9 to TRBJ2-1, with D tentatively TRBD1 (5 bases). Trimming stripped 6 bases from V and 11 bases from J, with 11 bases between. Looked up from germline, CDR1 is SEHNR and CDR2 is FQNEAQ (reference sequence). The CDR3 consists of 11 residues.

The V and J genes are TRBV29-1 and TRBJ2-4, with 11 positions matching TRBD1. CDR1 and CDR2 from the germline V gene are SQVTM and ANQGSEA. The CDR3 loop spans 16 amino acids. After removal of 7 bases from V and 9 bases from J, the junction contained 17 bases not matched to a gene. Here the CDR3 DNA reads TGCAGCGCCGGACTAGGACAGGGGGCGCGTGTTAGCATTCAGTACTTC. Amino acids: CSAGLGQGARVSIQYF.

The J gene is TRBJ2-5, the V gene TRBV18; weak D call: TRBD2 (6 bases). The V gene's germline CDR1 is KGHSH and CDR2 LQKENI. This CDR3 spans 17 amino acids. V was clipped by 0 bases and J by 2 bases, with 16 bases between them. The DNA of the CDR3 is TGTGCCAGCTCACCACCGGTTAGCGGAGGACCTCAAGAGACCCAGTACTTC. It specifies CASSPPVSGGPQETQYF.

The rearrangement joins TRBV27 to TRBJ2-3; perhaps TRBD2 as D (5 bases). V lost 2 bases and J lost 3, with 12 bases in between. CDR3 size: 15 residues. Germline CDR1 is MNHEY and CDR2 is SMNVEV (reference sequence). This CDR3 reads CASSLQRISTDTQYF. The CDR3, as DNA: TGTGCCAGCAGTTTACAGCGGATTAGTACAGATACGCAGTATTTT.

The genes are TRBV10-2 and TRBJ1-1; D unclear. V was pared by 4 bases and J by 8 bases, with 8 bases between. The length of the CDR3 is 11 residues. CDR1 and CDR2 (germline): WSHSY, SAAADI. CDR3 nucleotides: TGCGCCAGCAGTGGACTTTTCGAAGCTTTCTTT. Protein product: CASSGLFEAFF.

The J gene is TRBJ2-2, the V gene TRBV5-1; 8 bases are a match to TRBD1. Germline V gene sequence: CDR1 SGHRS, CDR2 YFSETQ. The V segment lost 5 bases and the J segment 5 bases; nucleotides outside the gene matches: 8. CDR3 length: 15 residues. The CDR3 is CASRPGGAETGELFF. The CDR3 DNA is TGCGCCAGCAGACCAGGGGGCGCGGAAACCGGGGAGCTGTTTTTT.

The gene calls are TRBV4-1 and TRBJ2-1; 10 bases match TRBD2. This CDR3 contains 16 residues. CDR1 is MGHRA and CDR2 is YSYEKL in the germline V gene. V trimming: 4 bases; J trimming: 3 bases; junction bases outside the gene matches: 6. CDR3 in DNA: TGCGCCAGCAGCCCCCTAGCGGGAGTCGGCTACAATGAGCAGTTCTTC. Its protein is CASSPLAGVGYNEQFF.

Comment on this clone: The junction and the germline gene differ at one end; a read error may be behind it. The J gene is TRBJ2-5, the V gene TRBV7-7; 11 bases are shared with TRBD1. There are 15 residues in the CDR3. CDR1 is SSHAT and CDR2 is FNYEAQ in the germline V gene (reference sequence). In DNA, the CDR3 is TGTGCTAGCAGCCAAGGACAGGGGGCAGGGGAGACCCAGTACTTC. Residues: CASSQGQGAGETQYF.

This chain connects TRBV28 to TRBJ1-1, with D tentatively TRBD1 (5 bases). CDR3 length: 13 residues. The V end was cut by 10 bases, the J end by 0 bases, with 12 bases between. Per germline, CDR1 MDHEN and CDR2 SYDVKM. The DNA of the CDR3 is TGTGCCACTCAGGGAGGGATGAACACTGAAGCTTTCTTT. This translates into CATQGGMNTEAFF.

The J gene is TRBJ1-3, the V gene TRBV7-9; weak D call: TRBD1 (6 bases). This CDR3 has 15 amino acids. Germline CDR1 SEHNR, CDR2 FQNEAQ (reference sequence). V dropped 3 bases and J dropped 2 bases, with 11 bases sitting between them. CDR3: CASSLAGAAGNTIYF. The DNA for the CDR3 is TGTGCCAGCAGCTTGGCAGGGGCGGCTGGAAACACCATATATTTT. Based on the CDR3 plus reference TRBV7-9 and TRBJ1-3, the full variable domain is DTGVSQNPRHKITKRGQNVTFRCDPISEHNRLYWYRQTLGQGPEFLTYFQNEAQLEKSRLLSDRFSAERPKGSFSTLEIQRTEQGDSAMYLCASSLAGAAGNTIYFGEGSWLTVV.

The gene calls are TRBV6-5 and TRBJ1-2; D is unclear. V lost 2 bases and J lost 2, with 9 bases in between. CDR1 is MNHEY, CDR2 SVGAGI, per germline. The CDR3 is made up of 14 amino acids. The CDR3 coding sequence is TGTGCCAGCAGTTACCTGAGAGGGAACTATGGCTACACCTTC. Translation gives CASSYLRGNYGYTF.

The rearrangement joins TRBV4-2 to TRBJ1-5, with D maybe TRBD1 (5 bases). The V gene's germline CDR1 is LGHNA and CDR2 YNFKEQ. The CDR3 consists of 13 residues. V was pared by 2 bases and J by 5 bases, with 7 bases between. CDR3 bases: TGTGCCAGCAGCCAACAGGGTGATCAGCCCCAGCATTTT. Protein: CASSQQGDQPQHF.

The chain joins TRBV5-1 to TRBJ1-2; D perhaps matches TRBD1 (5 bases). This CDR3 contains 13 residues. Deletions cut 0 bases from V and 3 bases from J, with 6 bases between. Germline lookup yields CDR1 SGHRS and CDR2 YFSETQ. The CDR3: CASSLEGDYGYTF. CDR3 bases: TGCGCCAGCAGCTTGGAAGGGGACTATGGCTACACCTTC.

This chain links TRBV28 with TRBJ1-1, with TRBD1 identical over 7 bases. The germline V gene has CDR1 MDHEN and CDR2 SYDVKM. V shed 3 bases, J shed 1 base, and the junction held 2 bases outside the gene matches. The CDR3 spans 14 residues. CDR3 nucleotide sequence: TGTGCCAGCAGTTTGGGACAGAAGAACACTGAAGCTTTCTTT. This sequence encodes CASSLGQKNTEAFF.

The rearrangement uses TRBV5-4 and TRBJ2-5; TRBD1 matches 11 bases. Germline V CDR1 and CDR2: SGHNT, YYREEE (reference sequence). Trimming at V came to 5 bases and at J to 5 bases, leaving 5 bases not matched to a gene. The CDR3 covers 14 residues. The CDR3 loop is CASSWTGGAETQYF. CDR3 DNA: TGTGCCAGCAGTTGGACAGGGGGCGCGGAGACCCAGTACTTC.

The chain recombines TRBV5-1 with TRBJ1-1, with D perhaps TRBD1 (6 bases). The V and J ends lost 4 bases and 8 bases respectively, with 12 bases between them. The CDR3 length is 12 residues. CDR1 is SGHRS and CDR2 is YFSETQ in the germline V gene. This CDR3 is CASSQQGTEAFF. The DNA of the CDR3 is TGCGCCAGCAGCCAACAGGGTACCGAAGCTTTCTTT. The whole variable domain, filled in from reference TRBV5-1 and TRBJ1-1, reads KAGVTQTPRYLIKTRGQQVTLSCSPISGHRSVSWYQQTPGQGLQFLFEYFSETQRNKGNFPGRFSGRQFSNSRSEMNVSTLELGDSALYLCASSQQGTEAFFGQGTRLTVV.

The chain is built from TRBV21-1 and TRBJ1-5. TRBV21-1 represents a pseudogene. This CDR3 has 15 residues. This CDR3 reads CASSHQLLVNQPQHF. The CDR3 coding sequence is TGTGCCAGCAGCCACCAACTCCTTGTCAATCAGCCCCAGCATTTT.